A single sample is the source of the 18 T cell receptor beta chains below, sequenced in a study of cytomegalovirus exposure and HLA in healthy donors. The PCR used 60 Vbeta and 13 Jbeta primers. Repertoires were generated with immunoSEQ multiplex PCR, while TCRdb's copy carries only in-frame clones and drops some. The sample lists over 150,000 clones, about 81% occurring once. The sequenced material came from PBMCs. All receptors come from a woman in her 30s in good health and CMV-seronegative.

DNA of the CDR3: TGTGCCAGTAAGGGACAGGGCCACTCCTACGAGCAGTACTTC. It specifies CASKGQGHSYEQYF. The rearrangement uses TRBV19 and TRBJ2-7; TRBD1 matches 9 bases. Unmatched junction bases numbered 4, after V lost 7 bases and J lost 0 bases. The CDR3 contains 14 residues. Germline loops: CDR1 LNHDA, CDR2 SQIVND (reference sequence).

CDR3 sequence (DNA): TGTGCCAGCAGCCAATTCCTAAGAAACAGGGGATCCGGGGAGCTGTTTTTT. Translated: CASSQFLRNRGSGELFF. The chain has TRBV14 and TRBJ2-2; 7 bases map to TRBD1. Germline V gene data show CDR1 as SGHDN and CDR2 as FVKESK. After removal of 2 bases from V and 6 bases from J, the junction contained 12 bases not matched to a gene. This CDR3 region has 17 residues.

The chain recombines TRBV6-5 with TRBJ1-6; 10 bases agree with TRBD1. This CDR3 contains 15 residues. Germline CDR1 MNHEY, CDR2 SVGAGI. Germline trimming cut 3 bases from V and 7 bases from J; bases unmatched to any gene: 3. CDR3 sequence reads: CASSYPTGGNSPLHF. CDR3 DNA: TGTGCCAGCAGTTATCCGACAGGGGGCAATTCACCCCTCCACTTT.

V is TRBV28 and J is TRBJ2-1, with a weak D call TRBD2 (5 bases). V lost 3 bases, J lost 4 bases, and 7 bases lay in between. The CDR3 has 13 amino acids. Germline CDR1 reads MDHEN; CDR2 reads SYDVKM. CDR3 bases: TGTGCCAGCAGTTTCGGGGAATACAATGAGCAGTTCTTC. Translation: CASSFGEYNEQFF.

The CDR3 DNA follows: TGTGCCAGCAGTGCCCTCAGCTACGAGCAGTACTTC. Translating gives CASSALSYEQYF. The rearrangement joins TRBV6-1 to TRBJ2-7; no reliable D call. CDR3 length: 12 residues. CDR1 is MNHNS and CDR2 is SASEGT in the germline V gene. The V end lost 4 bases, the J end lost 3 bases, and 7 bases lay between the germline ends.

The DNA for the CDR3 is TGTGCCAGCACAGGGTATTACGCAACTAATGAAAAACTGTTTTTT. The encoded protein is CASTGYYATNEKLFF. The chain has TRBV28 and TRBJ1-4, with D maybe TRBD1 (5 bases). The CDR3 is 15 amino acids. Germline loops: CDR1 MDHEN, CDR2 SYDVKM. Trimming took 7 bases from V and 0 from J, leaving 12 bases between them.

The CDR3 region is CASSPLGDEQYF. The CDR3 DNA is TGTGCCAGCAGCCCTCTAGGGGACGAGCAGTACTTC. The chain carries TRBV28 and TRBJ2-7; tentatively, D is TRBD1 (5 bases). The CDR3 spans 12 residues. Germline assignment: CDR1 MDHEN and CDR2 SYDVKM. V was trimmed by 6 bases and J by 5 bases, leaving 11 bases between them.

The rearrangement uses TRBV19 and TRBJ1-2; 8 nucleotides align to TRBD1. The CDR3 covers 15 residues. The germline V gene has CDR1 LNHDA and CDR2 SQIVND (reference sequence). V gave up 6 bases and J gave up 2 bases; unmatched junction bases: 8. The CDR3 spells CASSNPTGANYGYTF. CDR3 sequence (DNA): TGTGCCAGTAGCAACCCGACAGGGGCGAACTATGGCTACACCTTC.

The chain combines TRBV28 with TRBJ2-7, with D unclear. Per the germline V gene, CDR1 is MDHEN and CDR2 is SYDVKM. The V and J ends lost 4 bases and 2 bases respectively, with 15 bases between them. The CDR3 covers 15 residues. CDR3 DNA sequence: TGTGCCAGCAGTTCTTTTGAGCCTGTTGCCTACGAGCAGTACTTC. Translated, it gives CASSSFEPVAYEQYF.

The rearrangement links TRBV5-6 to TRBJ1-5, with 7 bases aligning to TRBD1. Unmatched junction bases numbered 4, after V lost 0 bases and J lost 7 bases. CDR1 and CDR2 from the germline V gene are SGHDT and YYEEEE. The CDR3 length is 14 residues. The CDR3 DNA follows: TGTGCCAGCAGCTTGGCGAACAGGGGACAGCCCCAGCATTTT. This translates into CASSLANRGQPQHF.

V gene TRBV2 combines with J gene TRBJ1-5; maybe TRBD1 (5 bases). Germline V gene data show CDR1 as SNHLY and CDR2 as FYNNEI. V lost 7 bases to trimming and J lost 3 bases, with 13 bases between them. The CDR3 length is 14 residues. The CDR3 loop is CASTETADNQPQHF. The CDR3 DNA reads TGTGCCAGCACCGAGACAGCCGACAATCAGCCCCAGCATTTT.

The CDR3 DNA reads TGTGCCAGTAGTCCTCCCGGGACAGGGGGCTCGTACGAGCAGTACTTC. Protein product: CASSPPGTGGSYEQYF. The chain combines TRBV19 with TRBJ2-7; TRBD1 matches 12 bases. J lost 4 bases, V lost 5 bases, and 9 bases had no gene match. The CDR3 sequence is 16 residues long. Germline assignment: CDR1 LNHDA and CDR2 SQIVND (reference sequence).

This chain connects TRBV18 to TRBJ1-2; TRBD1 might be the D (5 bases). Germline CDR1 reads KGHSH; CDR2 reads LQKENI. This CDR3 is built from 14 residues. Trimming left V 5 bases short and J 3 bases short, with 13 bases between. The CDR3 DNA follows: TGTGCCAGCTCATCAAACACAGGAGACTATGGCTACACCTTC. It yields the protein CASSSNTGDYGYTF.

This chain uses TRBV6-5 with TRBJ2-1, with D unresolved. V lost 6 bases and J 7 bases, leaving 19 bases between the germline ends. This CDR3 contains 15 residues. The V gene's germline CDR1 is MNHEY and CDR2 SVGAGI. The CDR3: CASSWSPQATNEQFF. The CDR3 DNA is TGTGCCAGCAGCTGGTCCCCGCAGGCGACGAATGAGCAGTTCTTC.

In its sample, this clone was seen a few times. The chain has TRBV5-1 and TRBJ1-4, with TRBD1 as a possible D gene (6 bases). The CDR3 consists of 17 residues. In germline, CDR1 is SGHRS, CDR2 YFSETQ. Deletions cut 1 base from V and 5 bases from J, with 18 bases between. The CDR3 reads CASSLKLQGSGNEKLFF. CDR3 in DNA: TGCGCCAGCAGCTTGAAACTCCAGGGGTCGGGCAATGAAAAACTGTTTTTT.

V is TRBV4-1 and J is TRBJ1-2; D is undetermined. This CDR3 is 17 amino acids long. Between the trimmed V and J ends, which lost 0 bases and 4 bases, there was a span of 18 bases. Germline assignment: CDR1 MGHRA and CDR2 YSYEKL. CDR3 residues: CASSQDLREIRRYGYTF. CDR3 sequence (DNA): TGCGCCAGCAGCCAAGATCTTCGGGAAATTAGACGCTATGGCTACACCTTC.

V and J are TRBV15 and TRBJ2-7, with 8 bases lining up with TRBD1. The V segment lost 1 base and the J segment 4 bases; nucleotides outside the gene matches: 6. Germline V gives CDR1 LNHNV, CDR2 YYDKDF (reference sequence). The CDR3 has 15 amino acids. CDR3 in amino acids: CATSRGGQGGYEQYF. The DNA of the CDR3 is TGTGCCACCAGCAGAGGTGGACAGGGTGGGTACGAGCAGTACTTC.

This chain connects TRBV28 to TRBJ1-6; 9 bases line up with TRBD1. V was clipped by 8 bases and J by 10 bases; unmatched bases: 9. The CDR3 length is 14 residues. Germline CDR1 reads MDHEN; CDR2 reads SYDVKM. The CDR3: CASLLGQGGSPLHF. DNA of the CDR3: TGTGCCAGCTTGTTGGGACAGGGTGGATCACCCCTCCACTTT.